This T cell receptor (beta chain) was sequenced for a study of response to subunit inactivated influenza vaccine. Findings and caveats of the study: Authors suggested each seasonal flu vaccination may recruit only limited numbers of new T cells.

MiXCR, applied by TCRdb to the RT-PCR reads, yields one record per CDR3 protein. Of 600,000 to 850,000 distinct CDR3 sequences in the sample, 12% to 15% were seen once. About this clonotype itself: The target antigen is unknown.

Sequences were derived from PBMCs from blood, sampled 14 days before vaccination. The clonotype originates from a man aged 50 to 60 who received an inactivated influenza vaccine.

CDR3 bases: TGTGCCAGCAGCCAAGACTTAGGACTCCTCAACACCGGGGAGCTGTTTTTT. Protein product: CASSQDLGLLNTGELFF. The chain is built from TRBV3-1 and TRBJ2-2; D perhaps matches TRBD2 (5 bases). The CDR3 consists of 17 residues. Germline V CDR1 and CDR2: LGHDT, YNNKEL (reference sequence). V dropped 0 bases and J dropped 2 bases, with 13 bases sitting between them.